This TCR beta chain was observed in a study of shared clonotypes between healthy human individuals (dated by TCRdb to about 2020). Turning to the overall study: A few men and a couple of women, aged 18 to 49 years, made up the cohort. Per donor, three plates each were used for CD4 naive and CD4 memory, two for CD8 naive, and one for CD8 memory. To estimate repertoire size and how much clonotypes are shared between individuals, the study performed deep sequencing of blood TCR repertoires from 4 to 6 healthy adults. Libraries were prepared and TCR repertoires were sequenced by different laboratories using diverse techniques, in order to increase sequencing depth and limit assay-specific biases. Between about 0.85 and 9.5 billion PBMCs per donor were obtained by leukapheresis.

V and J are truncated by 0 bases and 5 bases respectively, leaving an intervening sequence of 13 bases. The CDR3 spans 15 residues, from the cysteine through the phenylalanine. Of all the DNA, just the CDR3 is kept, 45 bases in frame from base 1. CDR1 and CDR2 are drawn from the germline V gene (reference sequence): SGHNT, YYREEE. For this clone: It lacks a known antigen. No qualities accompany the bases; no much larger clone lies one base away.

Overall study results and their limits: Only blood was sampled, and tissue TCR repertoires likely differ from those in blood. Pairwise subsampling indicated that sequencing depth was expected to affect the degree of clonotype sharing among donors. Because the study included a small number of donors, the genetic and exposure-history diversity represented was limited. Incomplete sequencing was indicated by rarefaction of sorted-subset datasets, despite the large sequencing depth. Higher generation probabilities were observed for clonotypes shared by all four sorted-subset donors than for non-shared clonotypes. Sharing across a few donors was observed for approximately 5% of naive CD4, over 3% of naive CD8, 2% to 2.5% of memory CD4, and approximately 0.41% of memory CD8 clonotypes. Naive subsets generally had larger estimated clonotype richness than memory subsets.

The donors were healthy, HIV-negative adults with no recently reported acute infections or vaccinations. Only Caucasian adults living in Nashville, Tennessee, USA were represented among the donors. Magnetic negative selection was used to enrich CD4+ T cells, after which naive cells were positively selected on CD45RA and the negative fraction became the memory subset. After blood collection by leukapheresis, PBMCs were isolated using Ficoll-Histopaque density gradient centrifugation and then cryopreserved in the vapor phase of liquid nitrogen. Analytical flow cytometry was used to check the purity and quantity of each magnetically sorted T cell population. Each sorted fraction had its genomic DNA isolated and then quantified by UV absorbance on a Nanodrop 2000c. Using the deep immunoSEQ assay, TCR CDR3 regions were amplified from genomic DNA by multiplex PCR. For each cell subset, the extracted genomic DNA was distributed evenly across all wells of several immunoSEQ 96-well plates, and each plate served as one replicate. For sorted subsets, each replicate PCR was loaded with 200 to 250 ng genomic DNA, equivalent to roughly 30,000 T cell genomes. Purified libraries were measured with a Qubit 3.0 fluorometer, size-checked on a Bioanalyzer 2100, and measured again with the KAPA Library Quantification kit. Every immunoSEQ 96-well plate was sequenced on a separate single-read 150-cycle Illumina NextSeq 550 flow cell. As for how the authors treated the data: Because the immunoSEQ output included only junctional sequences and no quality scores, the filtering could not be the same as the filtering used for full-length reads. To assign V/J genes and CDR3, sequences were annotated using PyIR, a Python wrapper for IgBLAST v1.9, with IMGT germline references. Reads were filtered out if the reads had weak V/J assignments (E-value above 1e-6), no CDR3, stop codons, out-of-frame junctions, or ambiguous translated residues. A V3J clonotype was defined by an identical inferred V gene, J gene, and CDR3 amino acid sequence. Percentage overlap between repertoires was computed as shared unique clonotypes divided by the size of the smaller repertoire. RTK rarefaction, the Chao1 estimator, and Recon v2.1 estimates of unobserved clonotypes were used to assess repertoire richness. Generation probabilities were computed with OLGA for all TCRbeta clonotypes obtained by the gDNA method from four donors. TCRdb obtained this table from immuneACCESS and retained in-frame rearrangements with V and J assigned. These tables miss some clones; where compared with another copy, unresolved V genes account for less than half of the shortfall, and the remainder is unexplained. V, J and clone size are taken as reported in that table, and D and trimming were inferred from the DNA itself. The table for this sample lists approximately 500,000 clones; almost 97% of them were counted only once. The ten largest make up under 0.06% of the sample.

This TCR was recovered from a woman aged 25-40 years in good health. The chain employs TRBV5-4 and TRBJ2-3; the D gene is unclear. Specimen: naive CD4+ T cells sorted from blood. This sample's cell subset or site label indicates: CD45RA+ positively selected. The sequenced DNA is TGTGCCAGCAGCTTGGCCGTGGGATTAGGAGATACGCAGTATTTT. Its product reads: CASSLAVGLGDTQYF.